This T cell receptor (beta chain) is drawn from a study of T cell responses to AZD1222 COVID-19 vaccine. TCRdb's copy holds only in-frame clones and misses some; the assay was immunoSEQ multiplex PCR. The sample carries tens of thousands of clones, more than 75% recorded once. This CDR3 is 14 amino acids long. The germline CDR1 and CDR2 sequences are GTSNPN and SVGIG (reference sequence). The chain employs TRBV30 and TRBJ2-7; 7 bases align to TRBD1. The sequencing used peripheral blood, collected on day 0 of AZD1222 vaccination. The source is an adult in good health. CDR3 amino acids: CACFKSGQVDEQYF. CDR3 nucleotides: TGTGCTTGTTTCAAATCCGGACAGGTTGACGAGCAGTACTTC.